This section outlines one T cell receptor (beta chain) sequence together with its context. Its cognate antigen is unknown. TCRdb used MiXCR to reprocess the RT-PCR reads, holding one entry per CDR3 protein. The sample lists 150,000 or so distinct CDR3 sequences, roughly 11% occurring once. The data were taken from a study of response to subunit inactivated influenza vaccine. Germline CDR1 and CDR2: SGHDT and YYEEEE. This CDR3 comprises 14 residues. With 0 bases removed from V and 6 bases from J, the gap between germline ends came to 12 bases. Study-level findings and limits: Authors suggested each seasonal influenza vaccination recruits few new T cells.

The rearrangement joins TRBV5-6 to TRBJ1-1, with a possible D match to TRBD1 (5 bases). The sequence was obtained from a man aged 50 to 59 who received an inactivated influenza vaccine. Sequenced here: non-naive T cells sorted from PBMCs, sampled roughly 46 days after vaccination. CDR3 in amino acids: CASSLAAGVAEAFF. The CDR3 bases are TGTGCCAGCAGCTTGGCCGCGGGGGTCGCTGAAGCTTTCTTT.